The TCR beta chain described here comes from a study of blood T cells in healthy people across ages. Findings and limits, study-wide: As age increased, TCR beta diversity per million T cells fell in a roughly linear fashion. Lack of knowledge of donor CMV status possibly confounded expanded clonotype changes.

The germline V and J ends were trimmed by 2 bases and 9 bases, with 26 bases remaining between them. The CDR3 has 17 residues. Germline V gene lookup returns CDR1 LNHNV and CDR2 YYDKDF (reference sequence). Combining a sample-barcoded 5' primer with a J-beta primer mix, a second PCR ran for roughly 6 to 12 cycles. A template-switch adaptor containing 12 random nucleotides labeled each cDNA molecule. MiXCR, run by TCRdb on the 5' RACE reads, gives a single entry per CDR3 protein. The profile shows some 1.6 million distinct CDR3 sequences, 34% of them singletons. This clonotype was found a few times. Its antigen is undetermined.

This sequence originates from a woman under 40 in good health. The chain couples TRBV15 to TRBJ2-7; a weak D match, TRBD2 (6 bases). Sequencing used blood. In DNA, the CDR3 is TGTGCCACCAGCAGATACTTCTTGGGCACTAGCCTACGCGGGCAGTACTTC. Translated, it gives CATSRYFLGTSLRGQYF.